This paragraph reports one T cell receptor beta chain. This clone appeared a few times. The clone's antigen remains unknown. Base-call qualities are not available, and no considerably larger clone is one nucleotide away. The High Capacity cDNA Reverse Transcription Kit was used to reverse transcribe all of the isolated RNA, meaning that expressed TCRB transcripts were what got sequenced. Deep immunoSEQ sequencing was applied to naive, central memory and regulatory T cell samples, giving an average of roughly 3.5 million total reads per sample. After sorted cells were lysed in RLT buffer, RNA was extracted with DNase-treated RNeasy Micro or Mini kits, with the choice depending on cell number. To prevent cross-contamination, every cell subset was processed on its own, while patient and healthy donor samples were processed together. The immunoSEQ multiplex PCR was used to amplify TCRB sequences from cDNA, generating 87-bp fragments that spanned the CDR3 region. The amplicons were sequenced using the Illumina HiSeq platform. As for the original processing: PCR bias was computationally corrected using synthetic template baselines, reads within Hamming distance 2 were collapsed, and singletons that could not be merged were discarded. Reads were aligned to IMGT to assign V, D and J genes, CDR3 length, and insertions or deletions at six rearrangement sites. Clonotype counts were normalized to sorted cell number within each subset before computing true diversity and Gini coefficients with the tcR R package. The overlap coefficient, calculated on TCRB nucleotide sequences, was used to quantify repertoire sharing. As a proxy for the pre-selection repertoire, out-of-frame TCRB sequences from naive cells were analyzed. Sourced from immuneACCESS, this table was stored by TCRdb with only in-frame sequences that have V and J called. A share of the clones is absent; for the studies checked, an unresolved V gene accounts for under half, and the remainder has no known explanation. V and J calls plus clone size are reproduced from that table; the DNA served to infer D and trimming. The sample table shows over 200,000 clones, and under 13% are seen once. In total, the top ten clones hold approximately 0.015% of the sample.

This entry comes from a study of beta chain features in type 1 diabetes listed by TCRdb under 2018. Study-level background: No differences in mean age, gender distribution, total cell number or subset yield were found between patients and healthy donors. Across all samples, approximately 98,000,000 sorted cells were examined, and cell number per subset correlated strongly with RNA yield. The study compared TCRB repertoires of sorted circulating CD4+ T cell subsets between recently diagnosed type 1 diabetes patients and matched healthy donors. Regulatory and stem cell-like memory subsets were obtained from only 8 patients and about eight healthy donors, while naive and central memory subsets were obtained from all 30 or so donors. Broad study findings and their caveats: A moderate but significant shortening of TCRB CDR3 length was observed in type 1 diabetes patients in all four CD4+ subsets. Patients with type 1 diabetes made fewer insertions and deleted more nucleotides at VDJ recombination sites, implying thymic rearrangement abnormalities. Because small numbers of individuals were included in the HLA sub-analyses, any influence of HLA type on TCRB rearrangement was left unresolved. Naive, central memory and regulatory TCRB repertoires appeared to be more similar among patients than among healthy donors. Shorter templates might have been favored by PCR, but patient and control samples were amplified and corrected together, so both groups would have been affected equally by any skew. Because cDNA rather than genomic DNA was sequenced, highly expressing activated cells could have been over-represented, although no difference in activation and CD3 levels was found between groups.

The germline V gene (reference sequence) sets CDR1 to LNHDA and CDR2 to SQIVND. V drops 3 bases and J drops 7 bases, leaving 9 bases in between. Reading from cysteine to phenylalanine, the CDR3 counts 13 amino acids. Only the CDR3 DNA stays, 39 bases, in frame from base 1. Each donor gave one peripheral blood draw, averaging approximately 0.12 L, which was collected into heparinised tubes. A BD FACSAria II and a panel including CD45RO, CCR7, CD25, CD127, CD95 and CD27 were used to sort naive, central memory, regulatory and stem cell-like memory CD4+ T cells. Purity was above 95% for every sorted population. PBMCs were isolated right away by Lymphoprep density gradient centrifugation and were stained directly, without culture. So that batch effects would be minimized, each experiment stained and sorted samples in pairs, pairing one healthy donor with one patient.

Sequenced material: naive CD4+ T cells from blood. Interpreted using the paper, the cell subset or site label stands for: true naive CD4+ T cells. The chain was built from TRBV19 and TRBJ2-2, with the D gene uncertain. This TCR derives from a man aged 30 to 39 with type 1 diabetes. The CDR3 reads CASSIYVNGELFF. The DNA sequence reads TGTGCCAGTAGTATCTATGTTAACGGGGAGCTGTTTTTT.